This T cell receptor beta chain was sequenced for a study of Ad26.COV2.S vaccination and SARS-CoV-2 variants. General study findings and limits: Recipients of either vaccine or placebo displayed similar breadth of non-spike TCRs.

Documented treatment: about 20 received Ad26.COV2.S at low or high dose, single or two shots; about 5 received placebo; per-sample allocation not given. Material that was analyzed had been drawn on day 63 after the first vaccine or placebo injection. For this clone: Its target is not known.

Sequenced by immunoSEQ multiplex PCR; TCRdb stores in-frame clones only, minus some. The sample consists of about 400,000 clones, roughly 90% of them appearing once. The CDR3 runs to 16 residues. V lost 1 base and J lost 6; bases outside the gene matches: 8. Germline values: CDR1 SGHAT, CDR2 FQNNGV. The genes are TRBV11-2 and TRBJ2-7, with 11 bases fitting TRBD2. This material consisted of peripheral blood, taken in a trial of Ad26.COV2.S vaccine versus placebo. The source is a person between 18 and 65 years old who received the Ad26.COV2.S COVID-19 vaccine or a placebo. CDR3 protein: CASSLGVAGGYSEQYF. CDR3 coding DNA: TGTGCCAGCAGCTTAGGGGTAGCGGGAGGGTATTCCGAGCAGTACTTC. The variable domain in full, completed from reference TRBV11-2 and TRBJ2-7, reads EAGVAQSPRYKIIEKRQSVAFWCNPISGHATLYWYQQILGQGPKLLIQFQNNGVVDDSQLPKDRFSAERLKGVDSTLKIQPAKLEDSAVYLCASSLGVAGGYSEQYFGPGTRLTVT.